This TCR beta chain was retrieved from a study of T cells in localized non-small cell lung cancer. Only in-frame clones appear in the TCRdb table, and some are missing; sequencing was by immunoSEQ multiplex PCR. The sample contains under 40,000 clones, approximately 93% of which appear only once. This clone was counted once. Deletions cut 0 bases from V and 0 bases from J, with 9 bases between. The CDR3 loop spans 15 amino acids. Germline loops: CDR1 SGHTS, CDR2 YDEGEE. The J gene is TRBJ1-1, the V gene TRBV5-8, with D possibly being TRBD1 (6 bases). The starting material was peripheral blood, obtained before any cancer treatment. The TCR originated in a female donor older than 55 with stage I lung adenocarcinoma. The CDR3 DNA is TGTGCCAGCAGCTTGGGGACAGCATTGAACACTGAAGCTTTCTTT. Protein product: CASSLGTALNTEAFF.